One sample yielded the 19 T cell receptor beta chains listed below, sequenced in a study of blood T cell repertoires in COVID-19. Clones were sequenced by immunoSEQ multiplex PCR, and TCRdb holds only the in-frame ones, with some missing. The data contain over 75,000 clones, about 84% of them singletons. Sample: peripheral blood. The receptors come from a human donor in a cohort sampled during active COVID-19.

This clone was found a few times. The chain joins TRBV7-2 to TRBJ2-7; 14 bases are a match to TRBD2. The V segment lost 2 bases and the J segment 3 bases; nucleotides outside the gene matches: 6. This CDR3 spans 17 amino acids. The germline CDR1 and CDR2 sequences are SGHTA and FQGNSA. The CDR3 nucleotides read TGTGCCAGCAGCTTAATCCGGACTAGCGGGAGGAACTACGAGCAGTACTTC. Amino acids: CASSLIRTSGRNYEQYF.

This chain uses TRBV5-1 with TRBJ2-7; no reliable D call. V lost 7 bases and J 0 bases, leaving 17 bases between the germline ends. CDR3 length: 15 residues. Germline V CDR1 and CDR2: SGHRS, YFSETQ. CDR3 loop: CASALSGKSSYEQYF. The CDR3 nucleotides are TGCGCCAGCGCGCTCTCGGGTAAGAGCTCCTACGAGCAGTACTTC.

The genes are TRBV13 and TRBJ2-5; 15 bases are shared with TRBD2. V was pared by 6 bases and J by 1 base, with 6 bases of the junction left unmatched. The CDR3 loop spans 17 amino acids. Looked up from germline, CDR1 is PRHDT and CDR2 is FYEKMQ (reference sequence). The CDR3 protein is CASRDGLAGGIQETQYF. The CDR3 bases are TGTGCCAGCAGAGACGGACTAGCGGGGGGGATCCAAGAGACCCAGTACTTC.

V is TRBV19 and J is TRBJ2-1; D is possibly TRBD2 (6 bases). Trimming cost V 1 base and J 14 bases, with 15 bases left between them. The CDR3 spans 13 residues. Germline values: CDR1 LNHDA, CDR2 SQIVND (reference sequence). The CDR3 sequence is CASSIVEGGVEFF. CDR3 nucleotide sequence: TGTGCCAGTAGTATAGTTGAGGGCGGGGTTGAGTTCTTC.

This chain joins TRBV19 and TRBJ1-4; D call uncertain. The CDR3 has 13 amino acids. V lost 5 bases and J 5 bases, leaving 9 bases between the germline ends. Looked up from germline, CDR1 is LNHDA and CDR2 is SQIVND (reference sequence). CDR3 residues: CASSHMRNEKLFF. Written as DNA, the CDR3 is TGTGCCAGTAGTCATATGCGCAATGAAAAACTGTTTTTT. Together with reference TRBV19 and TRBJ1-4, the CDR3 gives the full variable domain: DGGITQSPKYLFRKEGQNVTLSCEQNLNHDAMYWYRQDPGQGLRLIYYSQIVNDFQKGDIAEGYSVSREKKESFPLTVTSAQKNPTAFYLCASSHMRNEKLFFGSGTQLSVL.

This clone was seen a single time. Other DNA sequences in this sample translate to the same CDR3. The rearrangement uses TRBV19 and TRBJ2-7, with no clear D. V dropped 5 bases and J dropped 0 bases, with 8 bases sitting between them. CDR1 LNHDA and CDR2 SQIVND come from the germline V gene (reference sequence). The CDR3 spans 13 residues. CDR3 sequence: CASSATVSYEQYF. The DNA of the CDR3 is TGTGCCAGTAGTGCCACAGTCTCCTACGAGCAGTACTTC.

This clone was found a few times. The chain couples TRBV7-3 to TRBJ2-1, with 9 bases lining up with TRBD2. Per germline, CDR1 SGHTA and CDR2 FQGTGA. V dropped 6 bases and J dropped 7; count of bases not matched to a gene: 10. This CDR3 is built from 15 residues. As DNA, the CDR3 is TGTGCCAGCAGTAAAAGAGCGGGAGGTTTTAATGAGCAGTTCTTC. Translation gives CASSKRAGGFNEQFF.

CDR3 bases: TGCGCCAGCAGCCAAGATACCTACGAAAAACTGTTTTTT. Amino acids: CASSQDTYEKLFF. J is TRBJ1-4 and V is TRBV4-3; D gene unclear. Trimming left V 0 bases short and J 8 bases short, with 7 bases between. Germline V gene sequence: CDR1 LGHNA, CDR2 YSLEER. This CDR3 has 13 residues.

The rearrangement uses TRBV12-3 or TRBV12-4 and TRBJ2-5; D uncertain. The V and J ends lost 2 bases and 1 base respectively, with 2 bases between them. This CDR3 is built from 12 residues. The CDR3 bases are TGTGCCAGCAGTTTACTCCAAGAGACCCAGTACTTC. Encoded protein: CASSLLQETQYF.

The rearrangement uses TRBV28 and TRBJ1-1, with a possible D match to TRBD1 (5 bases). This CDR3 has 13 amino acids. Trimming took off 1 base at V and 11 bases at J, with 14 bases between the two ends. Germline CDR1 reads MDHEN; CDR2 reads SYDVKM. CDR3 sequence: CASSLSGRVGAFF. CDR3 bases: TGTGCCAGCAGTTTATCGGGCAGGGTGGGGGCTTTCTTT.

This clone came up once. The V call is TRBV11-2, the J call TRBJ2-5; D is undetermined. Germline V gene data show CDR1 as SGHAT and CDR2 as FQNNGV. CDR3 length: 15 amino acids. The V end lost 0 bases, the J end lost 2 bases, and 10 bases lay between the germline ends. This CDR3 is CASSLEWAPQETQYF. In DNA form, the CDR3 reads TGTGCCAGCAGCTTAGAGTGGGCACCACAAGAGACCCAGTACTTC.

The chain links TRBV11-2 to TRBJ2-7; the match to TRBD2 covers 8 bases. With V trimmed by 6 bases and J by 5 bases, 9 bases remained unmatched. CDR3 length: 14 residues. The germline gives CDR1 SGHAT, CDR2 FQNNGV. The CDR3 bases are TGTGCCAGCAGTCGTAGCGGGGAGGGGGACGAGCAGTACTTC. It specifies CASSRSGEGDEQYF. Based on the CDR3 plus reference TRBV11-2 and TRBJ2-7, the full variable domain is EAGVAQSPRYKIIEKRQSVAFWCNPISGHATLYWYQQILGQGPKLLIQFQNNGVVDDSQLPKDRFSAERLKGVDSTLKIQPAKLEDSAVYLCASSRSGEGDEQYFGPGTRLTVT.

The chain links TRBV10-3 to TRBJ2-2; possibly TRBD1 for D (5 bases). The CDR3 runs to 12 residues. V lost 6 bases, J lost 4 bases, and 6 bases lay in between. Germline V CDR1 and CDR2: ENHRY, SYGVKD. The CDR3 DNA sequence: TGTGCCATCAGGGACATCACCGGGGAGCTGTTTTTT. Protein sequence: CAIRDITGELFF.

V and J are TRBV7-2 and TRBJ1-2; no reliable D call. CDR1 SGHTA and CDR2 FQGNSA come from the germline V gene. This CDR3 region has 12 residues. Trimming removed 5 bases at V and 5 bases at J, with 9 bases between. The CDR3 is CASSPAVYGYTF. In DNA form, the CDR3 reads TGTGCCAGCAGCCCTGCGGTTTATGGCTACACCTTC.

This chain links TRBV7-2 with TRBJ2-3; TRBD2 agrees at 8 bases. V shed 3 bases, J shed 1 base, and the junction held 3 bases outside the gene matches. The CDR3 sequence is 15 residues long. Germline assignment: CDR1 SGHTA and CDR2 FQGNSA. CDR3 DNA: TGTGCCAGCAGCTTGACTAGCGAGGGCACAGATACGCAGTATTTT. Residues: CASSLTSEGTDTQYF.

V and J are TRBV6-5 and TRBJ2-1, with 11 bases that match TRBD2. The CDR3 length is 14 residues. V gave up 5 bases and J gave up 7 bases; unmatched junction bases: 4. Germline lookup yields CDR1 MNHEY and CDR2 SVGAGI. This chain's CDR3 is CASSRLAGMNEQFF. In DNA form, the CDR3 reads TGTGCCAGCAGTCGACTAGCGGGGATGAATGAGCAGTTCTTC.

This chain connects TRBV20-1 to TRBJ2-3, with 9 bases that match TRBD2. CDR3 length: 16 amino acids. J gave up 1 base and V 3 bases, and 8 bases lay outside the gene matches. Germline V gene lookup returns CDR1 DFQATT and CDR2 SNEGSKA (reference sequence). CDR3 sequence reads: CSASKWTSERTDTQYF. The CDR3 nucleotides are TGCAGTGCTAGTAAATGGACTAGCGAGCGCACAGATACGCAGTATTTT.

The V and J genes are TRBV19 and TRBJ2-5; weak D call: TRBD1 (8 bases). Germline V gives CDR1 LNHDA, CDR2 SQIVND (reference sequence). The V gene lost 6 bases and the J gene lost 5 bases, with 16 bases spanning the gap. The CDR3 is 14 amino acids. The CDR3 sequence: CASSTNRGGETQYF. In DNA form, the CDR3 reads TGTGCCAGTAGCACGAACAGGGGGGGGGAGACCCAGTACTTC.

This CDR3 reads CAISVRDITDTQYF. The CDR3, as DNA: TGTGCCATCAGTGTCAGGGATATCACAGATACGCAGTATTTT. This sequence joins TRBV10-3 and TRBJ2-3, with a tentative D call TRBD1 (5 bases). The V gene's germline CDR1 is ENHRY and CDR2 SYGVKD. This CDR3 comprises 14 residues. V was pared by 4 bases and J by 2 bases, with 10 bases between.